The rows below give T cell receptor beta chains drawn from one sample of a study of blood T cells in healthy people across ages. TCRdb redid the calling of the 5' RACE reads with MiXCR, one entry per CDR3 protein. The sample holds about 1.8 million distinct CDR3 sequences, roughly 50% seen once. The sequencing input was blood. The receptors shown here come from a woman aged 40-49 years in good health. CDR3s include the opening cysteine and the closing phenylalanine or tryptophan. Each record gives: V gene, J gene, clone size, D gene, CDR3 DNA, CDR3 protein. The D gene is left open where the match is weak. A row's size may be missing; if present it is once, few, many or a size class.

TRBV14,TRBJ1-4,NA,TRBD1,TGTGCCAGCAGCCGGAGACAGGGGGCAGGTGAAAAACTGTTTTTT,CASSRRQGAGEKLFF
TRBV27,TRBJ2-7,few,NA,TGTGCCAGCAGTGTGCAGGGGAGTAACGAGCAGTACTTC,CASSVQGSNEQYF
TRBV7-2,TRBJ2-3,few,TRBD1,TGTGCCAGCAGCTGTGCAACAGGGGGAGTGGAAGATACGCAGTATTTT,CASSCATGGVEDTQYF
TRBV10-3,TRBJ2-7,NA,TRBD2,TGTGCCATCAGTGAGAGCCCGGGGGGTGCTTACGAGCAGTACTTC,CAISESPGGAYEQYF
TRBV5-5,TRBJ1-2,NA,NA,TGTGCCAGCAGCTTGCCTGTAGGTGCGGGGCAGGATGGCTACACCTTC,CASSLPVGAGQDGYTF
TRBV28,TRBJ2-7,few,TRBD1,TGTGCCAGCAGTCCAGGGGACAGGTTGATCTCCTACGAGCAGTACTTC,CASSPGDRLISYEQYF
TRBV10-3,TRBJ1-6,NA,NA,TGTGCCATCAGCCCGGGGCGGAGCTCCTATAATTCACCCCTCCACTTT,CAISPGRSSYNSPLHF
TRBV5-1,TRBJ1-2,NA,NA,TGCGCCAGCAGCTTTTCAACCGGCACGGGGGCGAGGGGCTACACCTTC,CASSFSTGTGARGYTF
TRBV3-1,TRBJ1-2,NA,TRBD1,TGTGCCAGCAGCCCTCGACAGGGGGCGAGTGGCTACACCTTC,CASSPRQGASGYTF
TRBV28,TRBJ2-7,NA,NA,TGTGCCAGCAGTTTAGGGGCCCAAGCCCCTTACGAGCAGTACTTC,CASSLGAQAPYEQYF
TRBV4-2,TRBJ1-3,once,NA,TGTGCCAGCAGCCGAATGGCTGGGATCGGAGCTGGAAACACCATATATTTT,CASSRMAGIGAGNTIYF
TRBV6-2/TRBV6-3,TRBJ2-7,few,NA,TGTGCCAGCAACGGTCCTATCGGGGAGCAGTACTTC,CASNGPIGEQYF
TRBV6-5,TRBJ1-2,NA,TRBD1,TGTGCCAGCAGTAACGCCGACAGGGGAAATGGCTACACCTTC,CASSNADRGNGYTF
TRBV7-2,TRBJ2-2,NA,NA,TGTGCCAGCAGCAGGACAGTTCCCGGGGAGCTGTTTTTT,CASSRTVPGELFF
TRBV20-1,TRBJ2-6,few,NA,TGCAGTGCTGCCCTGGTTGGGGCCAACGTCCTGACTTTC,CSAALVGANVLTF
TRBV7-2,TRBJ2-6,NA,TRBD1,TGTGCCAGCAGCGGTAAAGGGGGCCCTGGGGCCAACGTCCTGACTTTC,CASSGKGGPGANVLTF
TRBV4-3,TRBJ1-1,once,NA,TGCGCCAGCAGCCAAGATGCCAGGGTCACTGAAGCTTTCTTT,CASSQDARVTEAFF
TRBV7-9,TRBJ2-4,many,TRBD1,TGTGCCAGCAGCCGACCCGGGACAGGGAGAAACATTCAGTACTTC,CASSRPGTGRNIQYF
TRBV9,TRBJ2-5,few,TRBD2,TGTGCCAGCAGCATGGGACTAGCGGAACAAGAGACCCAGTACTTC,CASSMGLAEQETQYF
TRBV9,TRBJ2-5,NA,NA,TGTGCCAGCAGCGACCCGACAGGCCAAGAGACCCAGTACTTC,CASSDPTGQETQYF
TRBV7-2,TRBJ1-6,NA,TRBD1,TGTGCCAGCAGCCGAATCCTCCTTCCGAGACAGGGACCTTCACCCCTCCACTTT,CASSRILLPRQGPSPLHF
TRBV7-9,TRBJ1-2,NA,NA,TGTGCCAGCAGCCCATGGGATCATGGCTACACCTTC,CASSPWDHGYTF
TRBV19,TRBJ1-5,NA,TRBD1,TGTGCCAGTCTCGACAGGGGAGGCAAGCAGCCCCAGCATTTT,CASLDRGGKQPQHF
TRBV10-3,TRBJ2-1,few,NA,TGTGCCATCAGTGAGTCGGTGACAGGTTATTACAATGAGCAGTTCTTC,CAISESVTGYYNEQFF
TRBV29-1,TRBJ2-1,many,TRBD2,TGCAGCGTGGTCCTCACTAGCGGGTTCTACAATGAGCAGTTCTTC,CSVVLTSGFYNEQFF
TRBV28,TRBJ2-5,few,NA,TGTGCCACTCAAAATGGCGGGACACCGGAGACCCAGTACTTC,CATQNGGTPETQYF
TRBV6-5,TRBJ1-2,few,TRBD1,TGTGCCAGCAGGGGAGACAGGGGAGCTAACTATGGCTACACCTTC,CASRGDRGANYGYTF
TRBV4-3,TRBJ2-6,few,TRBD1,TGCGCCAGCAGCCACCGGACAGGATACTCTGGGGCCAACGTCCTGACTTTC,CASSHRTGYSGANVLTF
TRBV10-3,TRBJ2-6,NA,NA,TGTGCCATCAGTGAGCGGAAGGGGACTGGGGCCAACGTCCTGACTTTC,CAISERKGTGANVLTF
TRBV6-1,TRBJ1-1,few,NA,TGTGCCAGCACAACAGGGCTGAACACTGAAGCTTTCTTT,CASTTGLNTEAFF
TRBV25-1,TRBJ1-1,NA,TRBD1,TGTGCCAGCAGATTGGCAGGGGGCTGGGGGACTGAAGCTTTCTTT,CASRLAGGWGTEAFF
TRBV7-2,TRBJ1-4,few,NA,TGTGCCAGCAGCTTAGTGGCAAGTTCGGAACTGTTTTTT,CASSLVASSELFF
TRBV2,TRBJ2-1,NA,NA,TGTGCCAGCCGGAAGACAGGTAATGAGCAGTTCTTC,CASRKTGNEQFF
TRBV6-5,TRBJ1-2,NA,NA,TGTGCCAGCAGTTACGGGGGAATCGGCGGCTACACCTTC,CASSYGGIGGYTF
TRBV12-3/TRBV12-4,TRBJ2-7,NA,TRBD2,TGTGCCAGCAGGCTCTCACTAGCGGGGGCATACGAGCAGTACTTC,CASRLSLAGAYEQYF
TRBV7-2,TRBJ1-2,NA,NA,TGTGCCAGCAGCACGGCTGGGGGGGGTTCGCATGGCTACACCTTC,CASSTAGGGSHGYTF
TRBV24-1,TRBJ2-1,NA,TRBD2,TGTGCCACCAGTGACGTAGCGGGCCTGGCAAATGAGCAGTTCTTC,CATSDVAGLANEQFF
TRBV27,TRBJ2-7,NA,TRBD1,TGTGCCAGTTGGAAGGACAGGGCCTACGAGCAGTACTTC,CASWKDRAYEQYF
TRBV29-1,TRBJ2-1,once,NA,TGCAGCGCTGAGAGTGGACAGCTCAATGAGCAGTTCTTC,CSAESGQLNEQFF
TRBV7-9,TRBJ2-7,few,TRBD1,TGTGCCAGCAGGGGGACAGGGAACGAGCAGTACTTC,CASRGTGNEQYF
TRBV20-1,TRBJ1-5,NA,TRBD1,TGCAGTGCCTGGGACAGGATTAATAGCAATCAGCCCCAGCATTTT,CSAWDRINSNQPQHF
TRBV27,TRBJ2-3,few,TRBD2,TGTGCCAGCAGTTTAAGGTGGCTAGCGGGGATCTCCACAGATACGCAGTATTTT,CASSLRWLAGISTDTQYF
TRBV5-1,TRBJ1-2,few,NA,TGCGCCAGCAGCGTTGACTGGACCGAAACAAACTATGGCTACACCTTC,CASSVDWTETNYGYTF
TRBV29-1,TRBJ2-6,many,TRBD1,TGCAGCGTTCTGGGCCACACAGGGGATACTGGGGCCAACGTCCTGACTTTC,CSVLGHTGDTGANVLTF
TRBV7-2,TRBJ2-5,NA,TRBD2,TGTGCCAGCAGCCGCCGTCGTACGGGGGGGGCTTTCCTGGAGACCCAGTACTTC,CASSRRRTGGAFLETQYF